Given below is one T cell receptor beta chain in context. Its antigen remains unidentified. Both 60 Vbeta primers and 13 Jbeta primers went into the PCR. The protocol was immunoSEQ multiplex PCR, while the TCRdb copy is restricted to in-frame clones and leaves out a portion. Of 200,000 or so clones in the sample, over 80% are singletons; the top ten hold roughly 0.7%. These data belong to a study of cytomegalovirus exposure and HLA in healthy donors. The study, taken as a whole, reports: In all likelihood, a cluster of highly shared sequence variants was a sequencing artifact. Using a false discovery rate of 0.05, a later analysis showed that 15,000 to 20,000 TCR beta sequences were associated with HLA alleles.

The CDR3 is made up of 11 amino acids. The V end lost 6 bases, the J end lost 6 bases, and 8 bases lay between the germline ends. CDR1 is SGHVS and CDR2 is FNYEAQ in the germline V gene. This sequence originates from a boy aged 2-9 years in good health and CMV-seronegative. The sample comprised PBMCs. The chain couples TRBV7-6 to TRBJ1-2, with D perhaps TRBD1 (6 bases). The CDR3 bases are TGTGCCAGCAGGGGACATCATGGCTACACCTTC. This encodes CASRGHHGYTF.